One and the same sample provided the 15 T cell receptor beta chains below, sequenced in a study of blood T cell repertoires in COVID-19. Libraries were prepared by immunoSEQ multiplex PCR; TCRdb keeps only in-frame clonotypes and omits some of them. The sample carries some 510,000 clones, around 89% recorded once. Sequenced material: PBMCs or T cells enriched from blood (not recorded which). These receptors were collected from a woman in her thirties or forties who had recovered from COVID-19.

In the case of this clone: Other DNA sequences in the sample encode the same CDR3. The chain employs TRBV5-1 and TRBJ1-1; no clear D. The CDR3 is 12 amino acids. V lost 1 base, J lost 1 base, and 2 bases lay in between. Germline CDR1 reads SGHRS; CDR2 reads YFSETQ. The CDR3 loop is CASSLQNTEAFF. CDR3 coding DNA: TGCGCCAGCAGCTTGCAGAACACTGAAGCTTTCTTT.

V gene TRBV7-9 combines with J gene TRBJ1-1; tentative D call: TRBD1 (5 bases). The CDR3 is made up of 15 amino acids. The V gene lost 1 base and the J gene lost 4 bases, with 13 bases spanning the gap. CDR1 is SEHNR and CDR2 is FQNEAQ in the germline V gene (reference sequence). The CDR3 bases are TGTGCCAGCAGCTTAGTCCGGGGGTTGCGCACTGAAGCTTTCTTT. It yields the protein CASSLVRGLRTEAFF.

This rearrangement joins TRBV5-1 to TRBJ2-6; a weak D match, TRBD2 (6 bases). CDR1 SGHRS and CDR2 YFSETQ come from the germline V gene. The length of the CDR3 is 15 residues. V lost 2 bases to trimming and J lost 1 base, with 7 bases between them. The CDR3 nucleotides are TGCGCCAGCAGCTTAGGACTATCTGGGGCCAACGTCCTGACTTTC. Translated, it gives CASSLGLSGANVLTF.

This rearrangement joins TRBV20-1 to TRBJ2-5, with 9 bases that match TRBD2. The CDR3 loop spans 15 amino acids. The junction had 5 bases not matched to a gene; V was cut back by 3 bases and J by 0 bases. Germline CDR1 reads DFQATT; CDR2 reads SNEGSKA (reference sequence). As DNA, the CDR3 is TGCAGTGCTAGTCCGGCGGGAGGGAACCAAGAGACCCAGTACTTC. Translating it yields CSASPAGGNQETQYF.

This chain connects TRBV25-1 to TRBJ1-1, with D maybe TRBD1 (5 bases). Deletions cut 6 bases from V and 0 bases from J, with 8 bases between. The CDR3 totals 13 residues. CDR1 is MGHDK and CDR2 is SYGVNS in the germline V gene. The CDR3 DNA reads as TGTGCCAGCAGCCGGGGGGTGAACACTGAAGCTTTCTTT. Residues: CASSRGVNTEAFF.

J is TRBJ1-2 and V is TRBV5-1; 10 bases map to TRBD1. V shed 3 bases, J shed 4 bases, and the junction held 6 bases outside the gene matches. The germline V gene has CDR1 SGHRS and CDR2 YFSETQ. This CDR3 is 15 amino acids long. This chain's CDR3 is CASSSRDRGPYGYTF. The CDR3 DNA reads TGCGCCAGCAGCTCCCGGGACAGGGGCCCCTATGGCTACACCTTC.

The gene calls are TRBV4-3 and TRBJ1-3; TRBD1 agrees at 8 bases. Trimming at V came to 0 bases and at J to 2 bases, leaving 3 bases not matched to a gene. This CDR3 region has 16 residues. Per the germline V gene, CDR1 is LGHNA and CDR2 is YSLEER. CDR3 coding DNA: TGCGCCAGCAGCCAAGACCGGACAGGGACTGGAAACACCATATATTTT. Amino acid sequence: CASSQDRTGTGNTIYF.

The rearrangement links TRBV10-3 to TRBJ1-2, with 10 bases lining up with TRBD1. The J segment lost 5 bases and the V segment lost 1 base, leaving 10 bases of the junction unmatched. The CDR3 is 17 amino acids. Germline V gene sequence: CDR1 ENHRY, CDR2 SYGVKD. Written as DNA, the CDR3 is TGTGCCATCAGTGAGTTCGACCGTGGGGACAGGGGATATGGCTACACCTTC. It encodes CAISEFDRGDRGYGYTF.

The chain couples TRBV7-2 to TRBJ1-4, with D possibly TRBD1 on 5 matching bases. In germline, CDR1 is SGHTA, CDR2 FQGNSA. The CDR3 runs 14 residues. V was cut by 1 base and J by 6 bases, with 9 bases left in between. CDR3: CASSLGGVDEKLFF. CDR3 sequence (DNA): TGTGCCAGCAGCTTAGGGGGGGTAGATGAAAAACTGTTTTTT.

The CDR3 here is CASSIREGNTIYF. The CDR3, as DNA: TGTGCCAGCAGTATCAGGGAAGGAAACACCATATATTTT. V usage is TRBV2 and J usage is TRBJ1-3, with D possibly being TRBD1 (5 bases). The V and J ends lost 5 bases and 4 bases respectively, with 9 bases between them. CDR1 and CDR2 (germline): SNHLY, FYNNEI. The CDR3 has 13 residues.

This clone was seen only once. The sample has other DNA sequences that encode this CDR3 too. The J gene is TRBJ1-2, the V gene TRBV12-3 or TRBV12-4, with 8 bases matching TRBD1. The length of the CDR3 is 13 residues. V dropped 6 bases and J dropped 2; count of bases not matched to a gene: 2. DNA for the CDR3: TGTGCCAGCAGCCGACAGGGGAACTATGGCTACACCTTC. Protein sequence: CASSRQGNYGYTF.

J is TRBJ1-6 and V is TRBV27; D gene uncertain. In germline, CDR1 is MNHEY, CDR2 SMNVEV (reference sequence). The CDR3 is 14 amino acids. Deletions cut 3 bases from V and 7 bases from J, with 10 bases between. The CDR3, as DNA: TGTGCCAGCAGTTTCACCGCGGTGAATTCACCCCTCCACTTT. It encodes CASSFTAVNSPLHF.

The chain combines TRBV5-1 with TRBJ1-6; a weak D match, TRBD1 (5 bases). CDR1 and CDR2 from the germline V gene are SGHRS and YFSETQ. CDR3 length: 16 residues. V dropped 4 bases and J dropped 8 bases, with 19 bases sitting between them. The CDR3 is CASSPAAPSGDSPLHF. In nucleotides, the CDR3 is TGCGCCAGCAGCCCCGCCGCCCCTTCGGGGGATTCACCCCTCCACTTT. Based on the CDR3 plus reference TRBV5-1 and TRBJ1-6, the full variable domain is KAGVTQTPRYLIKTRGQQVTLSCSPISGHRSVSWYQQTPGQGLQFLFEYFSETQRNKGNFPGRFSGRQFSNSRSEMNVSTLELGDSALYLCASSPAAPSGDSPLHFGNGTRLTVT.

The V and J genes are TRBV11-2 and TRBJ1-2; TRBD1 matches 7 bases. Germline lookup yields CDR1 SGHAT and CDR2 FQNNGV. The trim removed 6 bases at V and 8 bases at J, leaving 6 bases unmatched. CDR3 length: 12 residues. The CDR3 loop reads CASRDDRAGYTF. The CDR3, as DNA: TGTGCCAGCAGAGACGACAGGGCCGGCTACACCTTC.

Only one count was recorded for this clone. The gene calls are TRBV13 and TRBJ2-3; 7 bases line up with TRBD2. The CDR3 is 15 amino acids. Germline CDR1 and CDR2: PRHDT and FYEKMQ (reference sequence). J was trimmed by 3 bases and V by 0 bases; bases with no gene match: 3. The CDR3: CASSLGPSGTDTQYF. The CDR3 DNA reads as TGTGCCAGCAGCTTAGGACCTAGCGGAACAGATACGCAGTATTTT.